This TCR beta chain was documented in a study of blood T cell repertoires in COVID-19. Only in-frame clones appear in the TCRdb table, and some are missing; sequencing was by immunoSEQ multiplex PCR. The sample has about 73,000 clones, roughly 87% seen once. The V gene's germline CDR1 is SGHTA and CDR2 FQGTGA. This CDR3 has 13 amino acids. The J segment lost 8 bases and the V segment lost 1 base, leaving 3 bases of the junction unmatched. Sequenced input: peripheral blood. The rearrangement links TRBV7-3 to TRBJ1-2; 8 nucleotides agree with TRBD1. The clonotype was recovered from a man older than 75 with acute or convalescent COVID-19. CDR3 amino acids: CASSLRQGKGYTF. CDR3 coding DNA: TGTGCCAGCAGCTTAAGACAGGGGAAGGGCTACACCTTC.